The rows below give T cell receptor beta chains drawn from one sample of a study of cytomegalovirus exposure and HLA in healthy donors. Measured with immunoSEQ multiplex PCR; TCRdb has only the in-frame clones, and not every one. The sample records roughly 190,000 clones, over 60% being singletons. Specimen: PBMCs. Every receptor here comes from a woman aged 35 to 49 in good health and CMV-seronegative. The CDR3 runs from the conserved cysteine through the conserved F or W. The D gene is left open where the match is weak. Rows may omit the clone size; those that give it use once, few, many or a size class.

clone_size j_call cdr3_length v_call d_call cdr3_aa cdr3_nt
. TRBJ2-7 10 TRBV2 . CASSDEIWYF TGTGCCAGCAGTGACGAGATTTGGTACTTC
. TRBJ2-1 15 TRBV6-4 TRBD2 CASSVAGGSYNEQFF TGTGCCAGCAGTGTAGCGGGAGGCTCCTACAATGAGCAGTTCTTC
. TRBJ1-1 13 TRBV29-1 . CSVEVGENTEAFF TGCAGCGTTGAAGTCGGAGAAAACACTGAAGCTTTCTTT
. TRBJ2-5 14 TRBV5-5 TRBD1 CASSTGQGAETQYF TGTGCCAGCAGCACCGGACAGGGGGCAGAGACCCAGTACTTC
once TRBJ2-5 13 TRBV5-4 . CASSPTAQETQYF TGTGCCAGCAGCCCCACAGCCCAAGAGACCCAGTACTTC
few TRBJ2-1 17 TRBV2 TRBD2 CASYGTSEHLSYNEQFF TGTGCCAGCTATGGGACTAGCGAACACCTCTCCTACAATGAGCAGTTCTTC
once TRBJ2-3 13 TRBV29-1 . CSVDEGVSDTQYF TGCAGCGTTGATGAGGGGGTTTCAGATACGCAGTATTTT
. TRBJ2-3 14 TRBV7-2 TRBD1 CASSRDRSTDTQYF TGTGCCAGCAGCCGGGACAGATCCACAGATACGCAGTATTTT
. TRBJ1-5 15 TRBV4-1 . CASSQGQVGNQPQHF TGCGCCAGCAGCCAAGGACAGGTTGGGAATCAGCCCCAGCATTTT
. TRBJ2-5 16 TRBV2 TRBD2 CASSGALTSVEETQYF TGTGCCAGCAGTGGGGCCTTGACTAGCGTCGAAGAGACCCAGTACTTC
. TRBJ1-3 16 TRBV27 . CASSRGGTSSGNTIYF TGTGCCAGCAGTAGGGGAGGGACTAGCTCTGGAAACACCATATATTTT
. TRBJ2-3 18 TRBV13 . CASSRLERERFGTDTQYF TGTGCCAGCAGCCGCTTGGAGAGGGAGCGGTTCGGGACAGATACGCAGTATTTT
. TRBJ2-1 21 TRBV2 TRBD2 CASAGRVVSGRAYRSYNEQFF TGTGCCAGCGCTGGCAGGGTTGTTAGCGGGAGGGCCTATCGTTCCTACAATGAGCAGTTCTTC
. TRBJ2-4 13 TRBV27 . CANPTDLKNIQYF TGTGCCAACCCCACAGATTTAAAAAACATTCAGTACTTC
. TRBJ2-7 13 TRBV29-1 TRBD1 CSAGQGDSYEQYF TGCAGCGCTGGACAGGGGGACTCCTACGAGCAGTACTTC
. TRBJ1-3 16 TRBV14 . CASSQEYRISGNTIYF TGTGCCAGCAGCCAAGAGTACAGGATCTCTGGAAACACCATATATTTT
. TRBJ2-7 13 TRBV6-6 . CASSLRGTYEQYF TGTGCCAGCTCGCTCAGGGGAACCTACGAGCAGTACTTC
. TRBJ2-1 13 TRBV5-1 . CASSPLTGGKEFF TGCGCCAGCAGCCCACTTACTGGAGGGAAAGAGTTCTTC
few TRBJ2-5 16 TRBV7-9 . CASSLPRRDFQETQYF TGTGCCAGCAGCCTCCCCCGCCGGGACTTTCAAGAGACCCAGTACTTC
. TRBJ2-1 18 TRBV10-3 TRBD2 CAISDRRGASGTYNEQFF TGTGCCATCAGTGATCGCCGGGGAGCTAGCGGAACCTACAATGAGCAGTTCTTC
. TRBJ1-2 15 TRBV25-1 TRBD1 CASSARDRGRGGYTF TGTGCCAGCAGTGCCCGAGACAGGGGGCGAGGTGGCTACACCTTC
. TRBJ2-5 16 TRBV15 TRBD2 CATSRDLLAGAETQYF TGTGCCACCAGCAGAGATTTACTAGCGGGAGCTGAGACCCAGTACTTC
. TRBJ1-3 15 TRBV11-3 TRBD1 CASSARTGLKDTIYF TGTGCCAGCAGCGCAAGGACAGGACTCAAGGACACCATATATTTT
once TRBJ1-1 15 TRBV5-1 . CASSSGGGMVTEAFF TGCGCCAGCAGCTCCGGTGGAGGGATGGTCACTGAAGCTTTCTTT
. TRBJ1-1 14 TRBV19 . CASTSQGMGTEAFF TGTGCCAGTACCTCACAGGGTATGGGCACTGAAGCTTTCTTT
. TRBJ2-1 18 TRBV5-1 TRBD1 CASSLYTGGVGSYNEQFF TGCGCCAGCAGCTTATATACAGGGGGCGTCGGCTCCTACAATGAGCAGTTCTTC
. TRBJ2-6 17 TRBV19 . CASSIPNFISGANVLTF TGTGCCAGTAGTATCCCAAACTTTATCTCTGGGGCCAACGTCCTGACTTTC
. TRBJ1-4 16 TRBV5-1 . CASSLGARGAEEKLFF TGCGCCAGCAGCTTGGGGGCCCGGGGGGCAGAGGAAAAACTGTTTTTT
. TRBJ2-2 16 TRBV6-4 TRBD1 CASSQSRQGATGELFF TGTGCCAGCAGTCAATCCCGACAGGGGGCAACCGGGGAGCTGTTTTTT
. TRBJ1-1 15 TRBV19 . CASSIRGAVNTEAFF TGTGCCAGTAGTATCCGGGGGGCGGTAAACACTGAAGCTTTCTTT
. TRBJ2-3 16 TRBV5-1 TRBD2 CASSDTGTSDADTQYF TGCGCCAGCAGCGACACCGGGACTAGCGACGCAGATACGCAGTATTTT
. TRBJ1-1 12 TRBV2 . CASNLLDTEAFF TGTGCCAGCAACCTACTTGACACTGAAGCTTTCTTT
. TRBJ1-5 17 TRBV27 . CASSRDTLNVGNQPQHF TGTGCCAGCTCTCGGGACACCCTAAACGTCGGCAATCAGCCCCAGCATTTT
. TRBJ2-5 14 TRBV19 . CASSIAAGQETQYF TGTGCCAGTAGTATAGCAGCGGGCCAAGAGACCCAGTACTTC
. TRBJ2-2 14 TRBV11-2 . CASSLKGGTGELFF TGTGCCAGCAGCTTAAAGGGGGGGACCGGGGAGCTGTTTTTT
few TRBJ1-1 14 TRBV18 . CASSPLTGNTEAFF TGTGCCAGCTCACCTTTGACAGGGAACACTGAAGCTTTCTTT
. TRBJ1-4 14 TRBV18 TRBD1 CASSFGTGVEKLFF TGTGCCAGCTCGTTCGGGACAGGGGTTGAAAAACTGTTTTTT
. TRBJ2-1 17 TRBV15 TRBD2 CATSSATGGRAYNEQFF TGTGCCACCAGCAGTGCCACCGGCGGGAGGGCCTACAATGAGCAGTTCTTC
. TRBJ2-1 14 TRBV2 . CASIGENLYNEQFF TGTGCCAGCATTGGGGAGAATCTCTACAATGAGCAGTTCTTC
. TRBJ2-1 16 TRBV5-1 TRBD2 CASSYGPGGSYNEQFF TGCGCCAGCAGCTATGGCCCGGGAGGCTCCTACAATGAGCAGTTCTTC
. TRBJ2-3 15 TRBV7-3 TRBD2 CASSLNLAGTDTQYF TGTGCCAGCAGCTTGAACCTAGCGGGAACAGATACGCAGTATTTT
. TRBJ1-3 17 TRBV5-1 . CASSLAVIGGAGNTIYF TGCGCCAGCAGCTTGGCCGTGATTGGGGGCGCCGGAAACACCATATATTTT
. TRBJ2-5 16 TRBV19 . CASSISYMPGVETQYF TGTGCCAGTAGTATATCGTACATGCCGGGGGTAGAGACCCAGTACTTC
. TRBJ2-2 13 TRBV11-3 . CASSLLEGGELFF TGTGCCAGCAGCTTATTGGAGGGCGGGGAGCTGTTTTTT
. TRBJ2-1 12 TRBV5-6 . CASSPERDEQFF TGTGCCAGCAGCCCTGAGAGGGATGAGCAGTTCTTC
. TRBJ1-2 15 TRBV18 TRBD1 CASSAQGQGHYGYTF TGTGCCAGCTCCGCCCAGGGACAGGGTCACTATGGCTACACCTTC
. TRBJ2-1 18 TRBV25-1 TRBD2 CASSVPEGLAGGRNEQFF TGTGCCAGCAGTGTCCCCGAGGGGCTAGCGGGAGGTCGGAATGAGCAGTTCTTC
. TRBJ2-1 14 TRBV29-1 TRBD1 CSGTGTGSYNEQFF TGCAGCGGTACCGGGACAGGGAGCTACAATGAGCAGTTCTTC
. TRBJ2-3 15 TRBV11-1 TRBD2 CASSFGSLAGDTQYF TGTGCCAGCAGCTTCGGATCCTTAGCGGGAGATACGCAGTATTTT
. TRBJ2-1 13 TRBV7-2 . CASSLARGRDQFF TGTGCCAGCAGCTTAGCAAGGGGCCGCGATCAGTTCTTC
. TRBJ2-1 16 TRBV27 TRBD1 CASSLTGQGVYNEQFF TGTGCCAGCAGTTTAACAGGACAGGGAGTCTACAATGAGCAGTTCTTC
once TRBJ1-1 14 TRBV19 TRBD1 CASSIQGEDTEAFF TGTGCCAGTAGTATACAGGGGGAGGACACTGAAGCTTTCTTT
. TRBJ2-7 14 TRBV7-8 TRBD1 CASSPRTGGVEQYF TGTGCCAGCAGCCCGAGGACAGGGGGCGTCGAGCAGTACTTC